The T cell receptor beta chain under discussion was sequenced for a study of T cell responses to AZD1222 COVID-19 vaccine. Overall study: Second-dose timings of about 4 or about 12 weeks were pooled. Broader study findings: Spike regions recognized by vaccine-associated CD4 TCRs spanned the protein, led by 160-218 and 743-854. Scientists sampled the repertoires only once the peak T cell response had passed. Close to half of all spike-specific TCRs reportedly target regions of the variants that are unmutated.

Profiled with immunoSEQ multiplex PCR; TCRdb holds only in-frame clones, not every one. Altogether some 150,000 clones are present, roughly 90% being singletons, with the ten largest covering 3.5% to 4.5%. About this clone: The target antigen is unknown.

This specimen consisted of peripheral blood, obtained on day 0 of AZD1222 vaccination. This receptor was obtained from an adult in good health.

CDR3 nucleotides: TGTGCCAGCAGTTACGCCCAAGGGGTCGTGAACACTGAAGCTTTCTTT. This codes for CASSYAQGVVNTEAFF. This sequence joins TRBV6-2 or TRBV6-3 and TRBJ1-1; weak D call: TRBD1 (5 bases). This CDR3 has 16 residues. Trimming left V 2 bases short and J 0 bases short, with 13 bases between. The germline CDR1 and CDR2 sequences are MNHEY and SVGEGT.